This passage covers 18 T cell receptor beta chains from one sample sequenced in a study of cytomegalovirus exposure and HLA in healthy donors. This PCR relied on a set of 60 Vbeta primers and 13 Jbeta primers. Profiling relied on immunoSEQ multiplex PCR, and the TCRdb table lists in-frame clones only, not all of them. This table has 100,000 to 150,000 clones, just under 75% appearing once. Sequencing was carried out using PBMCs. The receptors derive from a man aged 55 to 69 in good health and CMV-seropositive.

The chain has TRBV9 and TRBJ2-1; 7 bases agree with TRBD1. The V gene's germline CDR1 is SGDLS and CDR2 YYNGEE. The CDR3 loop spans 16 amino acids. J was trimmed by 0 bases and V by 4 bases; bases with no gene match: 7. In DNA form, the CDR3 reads TGTGCCAGCAGCCTTCTACAGGGGTTCTCCTACAATGAGCAGTTCTTC. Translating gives CASSLLQGFSYNEQFF.

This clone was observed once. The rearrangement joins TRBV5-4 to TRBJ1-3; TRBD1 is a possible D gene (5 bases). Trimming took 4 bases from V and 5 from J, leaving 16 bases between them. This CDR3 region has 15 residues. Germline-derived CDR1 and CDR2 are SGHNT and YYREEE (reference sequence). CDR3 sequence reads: CASSPGGGVRNTIYF. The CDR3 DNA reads TGTGCCAGCAGCCCGGGCGGGGGAGTAAGAAACACCATATATTTT.

CDR3 sequence reads: CASSWRGQEDTQYF. The DNA for the CDR3 is TGCGCCAGCAGTTGGAGGGGGCAGGAAGATACGCAGTATTTT. The chain is built from TRBV5-1 and TRBJ2-3; D perhaps matches TRBD1 (7 bases). Between the trimmed V and J ends, which lost 5 bases and 5 bases, there was a span of 15 bases. This CDR3 region has 14 residues. Per the germline V gene, CDR1 is SGHRS and CDR2 is YFSETQ.

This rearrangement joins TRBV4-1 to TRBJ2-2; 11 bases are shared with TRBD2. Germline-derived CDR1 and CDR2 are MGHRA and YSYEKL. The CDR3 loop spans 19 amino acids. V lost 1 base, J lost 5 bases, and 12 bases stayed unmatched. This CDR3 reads CASSQGPSSGGAWTGELFF. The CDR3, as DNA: TGCGCCAGCAGCCAAGGACCGAGTAGCGGGGGGGCCTGGACCGGGGAGCTGTTTTTT.

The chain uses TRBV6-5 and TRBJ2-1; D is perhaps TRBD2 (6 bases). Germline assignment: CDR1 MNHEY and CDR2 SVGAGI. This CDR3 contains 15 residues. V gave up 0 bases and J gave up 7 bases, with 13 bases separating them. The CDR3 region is CASSYSGTLNNEQFF. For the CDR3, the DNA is TGTGCCAGCAGTTACTCCGGGACTCTCAATAATGAGCAGTTCTTC.

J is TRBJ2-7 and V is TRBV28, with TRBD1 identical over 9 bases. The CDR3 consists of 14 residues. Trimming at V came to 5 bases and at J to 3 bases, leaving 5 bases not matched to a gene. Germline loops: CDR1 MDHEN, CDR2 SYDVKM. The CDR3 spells CASSPTGGDYEQYF. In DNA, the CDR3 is TGTGCCAGCAGTCCGACAGGGGGGGACTACGAGCAGTACTTC.

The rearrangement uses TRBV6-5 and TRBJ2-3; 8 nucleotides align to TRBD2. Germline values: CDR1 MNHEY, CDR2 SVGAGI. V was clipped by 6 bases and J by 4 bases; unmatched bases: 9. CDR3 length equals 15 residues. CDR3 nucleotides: TGTGCCAGCAGACGTTCGCGGGGGGTGGCAGATACGCAGTATTTT. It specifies CASRRSRGVADTQYF.

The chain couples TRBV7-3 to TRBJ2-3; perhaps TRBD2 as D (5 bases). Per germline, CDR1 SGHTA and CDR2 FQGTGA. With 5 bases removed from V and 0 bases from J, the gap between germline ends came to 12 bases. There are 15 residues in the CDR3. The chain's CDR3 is CASSRRRTSTDTQYF. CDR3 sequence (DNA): TGTGCCAGCAGCCGCAGGCGGACTAGCACAGATACGCAGTATTTT.

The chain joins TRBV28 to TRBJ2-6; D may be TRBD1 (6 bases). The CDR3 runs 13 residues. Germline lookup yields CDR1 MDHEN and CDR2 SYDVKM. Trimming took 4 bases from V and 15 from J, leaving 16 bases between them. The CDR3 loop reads CASSSGTSRHLTF. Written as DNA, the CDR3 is TGTGCCAGCAGTTCCGGGACATCGCGTCACCTGACTTTC.

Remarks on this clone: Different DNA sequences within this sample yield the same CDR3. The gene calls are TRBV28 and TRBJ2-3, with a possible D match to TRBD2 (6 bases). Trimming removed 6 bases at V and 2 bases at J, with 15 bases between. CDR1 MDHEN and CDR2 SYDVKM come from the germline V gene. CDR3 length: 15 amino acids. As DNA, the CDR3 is TGTGCCAGCAGCGCCCCGAGGGAGGTCACAGATACGCAGTATTTT. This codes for CASSAPREVTDTQYF. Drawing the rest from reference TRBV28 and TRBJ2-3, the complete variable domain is DVKVTQSSRYLVKRTGEKVFLECVQDMDHENMFWYRQDPGLGLRLIYFSYDVKMKEKGDIPEGYSVSREKKERFSLILESASTNQTSMYLCASSAPREVTDTQYFGPGTRLTVL.

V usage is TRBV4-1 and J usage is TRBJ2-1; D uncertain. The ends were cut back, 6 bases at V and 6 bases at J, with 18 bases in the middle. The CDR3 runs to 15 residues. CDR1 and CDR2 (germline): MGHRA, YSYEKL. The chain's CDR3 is CASRVQYLSGNEQFF. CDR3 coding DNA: TGCGCCAGCAGGGTTCAATACTTATCAGGCAATGAGCAGTTCTTC.

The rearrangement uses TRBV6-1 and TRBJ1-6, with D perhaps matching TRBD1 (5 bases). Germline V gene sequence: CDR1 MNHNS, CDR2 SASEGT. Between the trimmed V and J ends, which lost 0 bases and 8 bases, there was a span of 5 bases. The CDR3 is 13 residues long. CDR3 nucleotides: TGTGCCAGCAGTGAAGCCAGGGATTCACCCCTCCACTTT. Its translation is CASSEARDSPLHF.

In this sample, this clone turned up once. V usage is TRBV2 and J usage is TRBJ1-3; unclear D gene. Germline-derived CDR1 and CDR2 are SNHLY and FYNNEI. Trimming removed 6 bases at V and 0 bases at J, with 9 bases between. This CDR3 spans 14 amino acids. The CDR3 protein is CASSDTTSGNTIYF. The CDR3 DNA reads TGTGCCAGCAGCGATACTACCTCTGGAAACACCATATATTTT.

CDR3: CASSTRLAGEDTQYF. The CDR3 DNA sequence: TGCGCCAGCAGCACCCGACTAGCGGGGGAAGATACGCAGTATTTT. The J gene is TRBJ2-3, the V gene TRBV4-1, with 12 bases lining up with TRBD2. The CDR3 contains 15 residues. Trimming cost V 5 bases and J 5 bases; bases outside gene matches: 5. Per the germline V gene, CDR1 is MGHRA and CDR2 is YSYEKL.

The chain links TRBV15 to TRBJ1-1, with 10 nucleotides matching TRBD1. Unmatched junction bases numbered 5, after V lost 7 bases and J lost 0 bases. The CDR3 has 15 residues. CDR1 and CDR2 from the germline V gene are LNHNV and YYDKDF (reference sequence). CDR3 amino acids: CATTRDRGLNTEAFF. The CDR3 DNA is TGTGCCACCACCCGGGACAGGGGTCTGAACACTGAAGCTTTCTTT. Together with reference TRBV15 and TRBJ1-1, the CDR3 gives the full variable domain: DAMVIQNPRYQVTQFGKPVTLSCSQTLNHNVMYWYQQKSSQAPKLLFHYYDKDFNNEADTPDNFQSRRPNTSFCFLDIRSPGLGDTAMYLCATTRDRGLNTEAFFGQGTRLTVV.

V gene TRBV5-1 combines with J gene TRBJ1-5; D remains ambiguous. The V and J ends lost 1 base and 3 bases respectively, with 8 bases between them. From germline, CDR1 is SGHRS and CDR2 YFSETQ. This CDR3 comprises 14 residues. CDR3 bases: TGCGCCAGCAGCTTGCCCGGGGACAATCAGCCCCAGCATTTT. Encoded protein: CASSLPGDNQPQHF.

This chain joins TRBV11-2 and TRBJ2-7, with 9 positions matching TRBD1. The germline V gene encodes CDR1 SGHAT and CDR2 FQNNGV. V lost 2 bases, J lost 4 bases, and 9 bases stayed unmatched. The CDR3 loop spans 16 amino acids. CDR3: CASSLWGGTGSYEQYF. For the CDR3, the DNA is TGTGCCAGCAGCTTATGGGGTGGGACAGGGTCTTACGAGCAGTACTTC.

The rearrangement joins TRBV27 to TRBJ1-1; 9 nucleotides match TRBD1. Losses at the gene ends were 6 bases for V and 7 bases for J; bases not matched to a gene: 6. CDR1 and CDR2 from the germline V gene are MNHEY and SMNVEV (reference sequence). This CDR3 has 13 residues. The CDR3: CASRIQGADEAFF. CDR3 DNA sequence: TGTGCCAGCAGGATACAGGGGGCGGATGAAGCTTTCTTT.